This T cell receptor beta chain was sequenced during a study of T cell changes during pregnancy in multiple sclerosis. TCRdb's copy holds only in-frame clones and misses some; the assay was immunoSEQ multiplex PCR. The table shows about 110,000 clones, with 85% to 95% occurring only once. CDR1 and CDR2 (germline): KGHSH, LQKENI. This CDR3 region has 16 residues. The ends were cut back, 6 bases at V and 5 bases at J, with 19 bases in the middle. The chain combines TRBV18 with TRBJ2-2, with D possibly matching TRBD2 (7 bases). The TCR was taken from a female donor in good health, enrolled as a control in a pregnancy study. Specimen: peripheral blood, collected in the third trimester of pregnancy. CDR3 DNA sequence: TGTGCCAGCTCCCCCTTAGGGGGGGCTCAGACCGGGGAGCTGTTTTTT. This gives the protein CASSPLGGAQTGELFF. The full variable domain, in which reference TRBV18 and TRBJ2-2 provide the parts outside the CDR3, is NAGVMQNPRHLVRRRGQEARLRCSPMKGHSHVYWYRQLPEEGLKFMVYLQKENIIDESGMPKERFSAEFPKEGPSILRIQQVVRGDSAAYFCASSPLGGAQTGELFFGEGSRLTVL.